This T cell receptor beta chain comes out of a study of cytomegalovirus exposure and HLA in healthy donors. Libraries were prepared by immunoSEQ multiplex PCR; TCRdb keeps only in-frame clonotypes and omits some of them. The table has some 140,000 clones, 70% to 90% seen once; the top ten hold 5.5% to 7%. V lost 3 bases and J lost 3; bases outside the gene matches: 4. In germline, CDR1 is SGDLS, CDR2 YYNGEE. CDR3 length: 15 residues. The chain is built from TRBV9 and TRBJ2-3; 10 positions agree with TRBD2. The source material was PBMCs. This TCR came from a woman aged 30 to 39 in good health and CMV-seropositive. CDR3 region: CASSASGGGTDTQYF. The CDR3 DNA follows: TGTGCCAGCAGCGCCAGCGGGGGGGGGACAGATACGCAGTATTTT.